The 20 T cell receptor beta chains below were found in one sample sequenced in a study of pediatric ulcerative colitis. Sequenced by immunoSEQ multiplex PCR; TCRdb stores in-frame clones only, minus some. The repertoire holds approximately 60,000 clones, with approximately 87% as singletons. The sequencing input was blood. The receptor source for this set is a boy between 10 and 17 years old with severe ulcerative colitis.

The rearrangement links TRBV29-1 to TRBJ1-2; D remains ambiguous. The CDR3 has 13 amino acids. Per the germline V gene, CDR1 is SQVTM and CDR2 is ANQGSEA. V gave up 6 bases and J gave up 8 bases, with 19 bases separating them. CDR3 sequence reads: CSVATTVSEGYTF. The CDR3 DNA reads TGCAGCGTCGCTACGACGGTTTCGGAAGGCTACACCTTC.

The V and J genes are TRBV18 and TRBJ1-2, with unresolved D. The germline gives CDR1 KGHSH, CDR2 LQKENI. This CDR3 region has 14 residues. V was trimmed by 5 bases and J by 4 bases, leaving 14 bases between them. This chain's CDR3 is CASSRLDGFYGYTF. In DNA form, the CDR3 reads TGTGCCAGCTCAAGGCTCGACGGCTTCTATGGCTACACCTTC.

This sequence joins TRBV7-8 and TRBJ2-1; TRBD2 matches 7 bases. CDR3 size: 13 residues. The V gene's germline CDR1 is SGHVS and CDR2 FQNEAQ. J gave up 13 bases and V 1 base, and 7 bases lay outside the gene matches. The CDR3 spells CASSLGEGAGQFF. CDR3 bases: TGTGCCAGCAGCTTAGGGGAGGGAGCGGGTCAGTTCTTC. The full variable domain, its missing parts supplied by reference TRBV7-8 and TRBJ2-1, is GAGVSQSPRYKVAKRGQDVALRCDPISGHVSLFWYQQALGQGPEFLTYFQNEAQLDKSGLPSDRFFAERPEGSVSTLKIQRTQQEDSAVYLCASSLGEGAGQFFGPGTRLTVL.

V and J are TRBV21-1 and TRBJ2-5. TRBV21-1 is a pseudogene locus. There are 11 residues in the CDR3. This chain's CDR3 is CASSKEETQYF. For the CDR3, the DNA is TGTGCCAGCAGCAAAGAAGAGACCCAGTACTTC.

The rearrangement links TRBV7-8 to TRBJ2-1; 14 positions agree with TRBD2. Trimming removed 4 bases from V and 8 bases from J; junction bases left unmatched: 4. The CDR3 is 15 amino acids. Germline V CDR1 and CDR2: SGHVS, FQNEAQ. In nucleotides, the CDR3 is TGTGCCAGCAGCTACGGGACTAGCGGGAGCGATGAGCAGTTCTTC. Amino acid sequence: CASSYGTSGSDEQFF.

The chain couples TRBV18 to TRBJ1-2; the D gene is possibly TRBD1 (6 bases). The CDR3 loop spans 13 amino acids. Germline V lookup: CDR1 KGHSH, CDR2 LQKENI. Between the trimmed V and J ends, which lost 3 bases and 6 bases, there was a span of 11 bases. The CDR3 loop is CASSPAGDNGYTF. DNA of the CDR3: TGTGCCAGCTCACCGGCAGGGGATAATGGCTACACCTTC.

The chain links TRBV5-1 to TRBJ2-2; 10 nucleotides match TRBD2. The germline V gene has CDR1 SGHRS and CDR2 YFSETQ. This CDR3 contains 18 residues. V was pared by 4 bases and J by 6 bases, with 15 bases of the junction left unmatched. The CDR3 region is CASSLRTSGATKPGELFF. CDR3 DNA sequence: TGCGCCAGCAGCCTTCGGACTAGCGGAGCCACTAAACCCGGGGAGCTGTTTTTT.

The rearrangement joins TRBV7-2 to TRBJ1-5, with D hard to call. The germline V gene encodes CDR1 SGHTA and CDR2 FQGNSA. The CDR3 is made up of 16 amino acids. V was cut by 5 bases and J by 0 bases, with 14 bases left in between. The CDR3 DNA sequence: TGTGCCAGCAGCCCTTTTACAGACTATAGCAATCAGCCCCAGCATTTT. Its translation: CASSPFTDYSNQPQHF.

The gene calls are TRBV5-6 and TRBJ2-1; no firm D call. The length of the CDR3 is 17 residues. Germline CDR1 SGHDT, CDR2 YYEEEE. Trimming shortened V by 6 bases and J by 0 bases, and 19 bases separated the two germline ends. CDR3 DNA sequence: TGTGCCAGCACCGATTCTAGGTCGTATAGCTCCTACAATGAGCAGTTCTTC. This translates into CASTDSRSYSSYNEQFF.

The CDR3 sequence: CASSGGTTQRVVEGYTF. CDR3 nucleotides: TGTGCCAGCAGCGGTGGGACAACCCAAAGAGTGGTTGAGGGCTACACCTTC. The chain couples TRBV9 to TRBJ1-2, with D possibly TRBD1 on 6 matching bases. Germline CDR1 and CDR2: SGDLS and YYNGEE. Trimming removed 3 bases at V and 8 bases at J, with 26 bases between. The CDR3 length is 17 residues.

This clone was picked up a small number of times. The rearrangement links TRBV5-6 to TRBJ1-1, with D perhaps matching TRBD1 (6 bases). Germline CDR1 is SGHDT and CDR2 is YYEEEE. V dropped 7 bases and J dropped 5 bases, with 9 bases sitting between them. This CDR3 contains 11 residues. The CDR3 reads CASQGWTEAFF. The CDR3 DNA reads TGTGCCAGCCAGGGGTGGACTGAAGCTTTCTTT.

The V gene is TRBV10-3, the J gene TRBJ2-7; no reliable D call. The CDR3 runs to 11 residues. V lost 2 bases and J lost 7, with 6 bases in between. In germline, CDR1 is ENHRY, CDR2 SYGVKD. The DNA of the CDR3 is TGTGCCATCAGTGAGGGACCGGAGCAGTACTTC. As protein: CAISEGPEQYF.

This clone has a single count. This chain links TRBV4-1 with TRBJ2-2; a weak D match, TRBD2 (5 bases). The CDR3 totals 15 residues. Germline V gives CDR1 MGHRA, CDR2 YSYEKL. V gave up 3 bases and J gave up 7 bases, with 15 bases separating them. CDR3 sequence (DNA): TGCGCCAGCAGCCAGTCTAGCTTTATTCTCGGGGAGCTGTTTTTT. Translating gives CASSQSSFILGELFF.

The gene calls are TRBV2 and TRBJ2-1, with 7 bases lining up with TRBD1. The CDR3 is 17 residues long. V dropped 5 bases and J dropped 2; count of bases not matched to a gene: 12. Germline V gives CDR1 SNHLY, CDR2 FYNNEI. The CDR3, as DNA: TGTGCCAGCAGTTACCGGGACAGAAGTCTTACCTACAATGAGCAGTTCTTC. Protein product: CASSYRDRSLTYNEQFF.

DNA of the CDR3: TGCGCCAGCAGCCCTCCTGCCGGGACTAGCGGAGCCCACACCGGGGAGCTGTTTTTT. It codes for CASSPPAGTSGAHTGELFF. The chain couples TRBV4-1 to TRBJ2-2, with 11 positions matching TRBD2. Trimming cost V 4 bases and J 3 bases; bases outside gene matches: 13. CDR1 is MGHRA and CDR2 is YSYEKL in the germline V gene. This CDR3 contains 19 residues.

The chain is built from TRBV30 and TRBJ1-3, with unresolved D. There are 16 residues in the CDR3. Deletions cut 4 bases from V and 0 bases from J, with 16 bases between. The germline V gene encodes CDR1 GTSNPN and CDR2 SVGIG (reference sequence). CDR3 DNA sequence: TGTGCCTGGAATCTGCTGAACCCTAGCTCTGGAAACACCATATATTTT. Its protein product is CAWNLLNPSSGNTIYF.

The rearrangement uses TRBV2 and TRBJ2-3; 7 bases are a match to TRBD2. This CDR3 region has 15 residues. V gave up 7 bases and J gave up 8 bases; unmatched junction bases: 15. CDR1 SNHLY and CDR2 FYNNEI come from the germline V gene. CDR3 sequence: CASISGNAGRGTQYF. In nucleotides, the CDR3 is TGTGCCAGCATAAGCGGGAACGCCGGGAGAGGTACGCAGTATTTT.

The rearrangement joins TRBV4-3 to TRBJ2-7; 8 bases agree with TRBD2. Trimming at V came to 0 bases and at J to 1 base, leaving 5 bases not matched to a gene. The germline V gene encodes CDR1 LGHNA and CDR2 YSLEER. The CDR3 runs 16 residues. The CDR3 region is CASSQDDASGSYEQYF. The CDR3, as DNA: TGCGCCAGCAGCCAAGATGACGCTAGCGGGTCCTACGAGCAGTACTTC.

This sequence joins TRBV11-2 and TRBJ2-1; TRBD1 or TRBD2 may be the D gene (6 bases each). The CDR3 is 12 amino acids. Germline values: CDR1 SGHAT, CDR2 FQNNGV. Trimming took off 7 bases at V and 9 bases at J, with 13 bases between the two ends. This CDR3 is CASTDGGLEQFF. In DNA form, the CDR3 reads TGTGCCAGCACGGATGGGGGGCTTGAGCAGTTCTTC.

The chain carries TRBV9 and TRBJ2-1; 10 bases are shared with TRBD2. This CDR3 is 17 amino acids long. V shed 0 bases, J shed 3 bases, and the junction held 6 bases outside the gene matches. The germline V gene encodes CDR1 SGDLS and CDR2 YYNGEE. This CDR3 reads CASSVGLGLADYNEQFF. DNA of the CDR3: TGTGCCAGCAGCGTAGGTCTCGGACTAGCGGACTACAATGAGCAGTTCTTC. Complete variable domain (other parts from reference TRBV9 and TRBJ2-1): DSGVTQTPKHLITATGQRVTLRCSPRSGDLSVYWYQQSLDQGLQFLIQYYNGEERAKGNILERFSAQQFPDLHSELNLSSLELGDSALYFCASSVGLGLADYNEQFFGPGTRLTVL.